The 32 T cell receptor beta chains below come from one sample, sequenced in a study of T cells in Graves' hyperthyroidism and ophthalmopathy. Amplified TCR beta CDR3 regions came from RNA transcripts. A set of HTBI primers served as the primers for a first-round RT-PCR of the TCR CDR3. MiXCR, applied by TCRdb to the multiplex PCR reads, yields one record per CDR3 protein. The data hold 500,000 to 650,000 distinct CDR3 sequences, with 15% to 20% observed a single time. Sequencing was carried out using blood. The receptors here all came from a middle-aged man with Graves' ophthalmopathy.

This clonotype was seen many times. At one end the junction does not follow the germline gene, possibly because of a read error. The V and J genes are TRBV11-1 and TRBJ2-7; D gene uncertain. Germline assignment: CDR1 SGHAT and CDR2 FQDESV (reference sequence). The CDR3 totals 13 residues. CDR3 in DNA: TGTGCCAGCAGGTTAGACAAGGACTACGAGCAGTACTTC. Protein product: CASRLDKDYEQYF.

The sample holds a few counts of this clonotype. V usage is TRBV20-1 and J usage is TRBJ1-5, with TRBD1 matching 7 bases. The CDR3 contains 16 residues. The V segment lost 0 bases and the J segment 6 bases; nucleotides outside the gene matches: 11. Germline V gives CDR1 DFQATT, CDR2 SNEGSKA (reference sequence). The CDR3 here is CSARDQTGRSSQPQHF. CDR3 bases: TGCAGTGCTAGAGACCAGACAGGGAGGTCGAGTCAGCCCCAGCATTTT.

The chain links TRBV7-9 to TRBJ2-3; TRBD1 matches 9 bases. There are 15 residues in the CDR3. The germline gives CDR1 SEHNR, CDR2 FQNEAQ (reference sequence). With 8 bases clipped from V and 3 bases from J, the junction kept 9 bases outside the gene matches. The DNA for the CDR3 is TGTGCCAGCGGGACAGGGCATTTCTTAACAGATACGCAGTATTTT. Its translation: CASGTGHFLTDTQYF.

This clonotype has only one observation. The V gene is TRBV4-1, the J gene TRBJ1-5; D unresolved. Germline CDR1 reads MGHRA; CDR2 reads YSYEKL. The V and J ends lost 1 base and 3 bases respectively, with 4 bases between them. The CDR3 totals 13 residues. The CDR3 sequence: CASSQGDNQPQHF. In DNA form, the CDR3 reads TGCGCCAGCAGCCAAGGGGACAATCAGCCCCAGCATTTT.

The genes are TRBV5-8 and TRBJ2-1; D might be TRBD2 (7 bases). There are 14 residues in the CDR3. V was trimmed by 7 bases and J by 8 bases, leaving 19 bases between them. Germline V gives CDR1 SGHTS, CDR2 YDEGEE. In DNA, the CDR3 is TGTGCCAGCGGCAGGGAGGGGGTTGCTGATGAGCAGTTCTTC. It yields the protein CASGREGVADEQFF.

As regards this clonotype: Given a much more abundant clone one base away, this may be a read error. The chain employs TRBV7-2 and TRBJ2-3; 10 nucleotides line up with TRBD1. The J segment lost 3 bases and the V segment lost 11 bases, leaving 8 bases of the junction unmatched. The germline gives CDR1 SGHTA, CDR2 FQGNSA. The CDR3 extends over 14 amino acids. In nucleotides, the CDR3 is TGTGCCGGCCTTCGGGACAGGGGTACAGATACGCAGTATTTT. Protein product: CAGLRDRGTDTQYF.

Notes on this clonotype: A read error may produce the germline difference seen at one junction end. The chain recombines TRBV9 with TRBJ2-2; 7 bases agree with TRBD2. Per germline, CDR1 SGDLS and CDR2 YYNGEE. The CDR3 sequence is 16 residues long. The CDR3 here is CASSVVPAGNTGGLFF. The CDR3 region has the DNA TGTGCCAGCAGCGTAGTCCCAGCGGGAAACACCGGGGGGCTGTTTTTT.

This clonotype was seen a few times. CDR3 DNA sequence: TGTGCCAGCACCCTCGGGGGTAGGGGCGAATGGTACTTC. Translated: CASTLGGRGEWYF. This rearrangement joins TRBV2 to TRBJ2-7; D is possibly TRBD2 (6 bases). Trimming took off 7 bases at V and 12 bases at J, with 22 bases between the two ends. Germline CDR1 reads SNHLY; CDR2 reads FYNNEI. The CDR3 is made up of 13 amino acids.

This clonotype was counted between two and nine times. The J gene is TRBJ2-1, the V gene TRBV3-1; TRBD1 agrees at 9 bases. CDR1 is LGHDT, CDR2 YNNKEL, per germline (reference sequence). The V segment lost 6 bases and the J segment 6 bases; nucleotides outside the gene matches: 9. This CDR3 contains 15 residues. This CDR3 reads CASRDRTGVGNEQFF. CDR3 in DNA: TGTGCCAGCAGGGACCGGACAGGGGTGGGCAATGAGCAGTTCTTC.

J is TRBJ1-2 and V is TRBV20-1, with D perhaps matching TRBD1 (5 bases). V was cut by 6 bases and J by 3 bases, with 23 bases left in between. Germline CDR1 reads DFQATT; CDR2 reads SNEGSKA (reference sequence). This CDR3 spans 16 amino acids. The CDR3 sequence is CSALQGGGVFDYGYTF. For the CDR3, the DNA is TGCAGTGCCTTGCAGGGTGGCGGAGTCTTTGACTATGGCTACACCTTC.

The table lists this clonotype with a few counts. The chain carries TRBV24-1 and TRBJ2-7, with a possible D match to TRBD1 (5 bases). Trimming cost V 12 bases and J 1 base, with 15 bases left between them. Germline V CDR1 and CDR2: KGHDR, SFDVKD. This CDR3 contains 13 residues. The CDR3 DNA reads TGTGCCGACAATAGGGGCGGTTCCTACGAGCAGTACTTC. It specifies CADNRGGSYEQYF.

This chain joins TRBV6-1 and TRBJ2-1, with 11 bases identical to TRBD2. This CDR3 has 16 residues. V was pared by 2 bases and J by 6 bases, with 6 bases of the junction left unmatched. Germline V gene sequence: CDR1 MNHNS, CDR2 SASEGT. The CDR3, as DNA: TGTGCCAGCAGTGAATGGACTAGCGGGCCATTCAATGAGCAGTTCTTC. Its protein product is CASSEWTSGPFNEQFF.

The CDR3 nucleotides are TGTGCCAGCAGGAGACTAGCGGGGGTGCCCTACGAGCAGTACTTC. Translating gives CASRRLAGVPYEQYF. The V gene is TRBV6-1, the J gene TRBJ2-7; 12 bases match TRBD2. CDR1 is MNHNS and CDR2 is SASEGT in the germline V gene. The V gene end was trimmed by 6 bases and the J gene end by 2 bases; junction bases not matched to a gene: 5. The CDR3 is 15 amino acids.

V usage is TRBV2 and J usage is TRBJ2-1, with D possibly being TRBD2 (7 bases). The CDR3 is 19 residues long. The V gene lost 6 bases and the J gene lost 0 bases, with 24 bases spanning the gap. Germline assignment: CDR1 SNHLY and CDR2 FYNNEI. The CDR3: CASRLLGGGKSSSYNEQFF. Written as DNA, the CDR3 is TGTGCCAGCAGACTCCTGGGGGGGGGCAAAAGCAGCTCCTACAATGAGCAGTTCTTC.

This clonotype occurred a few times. The DNA of the CDR3 is TGTGCCAGCTCACCGCTCGGGGTCACTGAAGCTTTCTTT. Translation gives CASSPLGVTEAFF. This chain links TRBV18 with TRBJ1-1; D unclear. The germline gives CDR1 KGHSH, CDR2 LQKENI. V lost 3 bases and J lost 4, with 9 bases in between. The CDR3 sequence is 13 residues long. The full variable domain, its missing parts supplied by reference TRBV18 and TRBJ1-1, is NAGVMQNPRHLVRRRGQEARLRCSPMKGHSHVYWYRQLPEEGLKFMVYLQKENIIDESGMPKERFSAEFPKEGPSILRIQQVVRGDSAAYFCASSPLGVTEAFFGQGTRLTVV.

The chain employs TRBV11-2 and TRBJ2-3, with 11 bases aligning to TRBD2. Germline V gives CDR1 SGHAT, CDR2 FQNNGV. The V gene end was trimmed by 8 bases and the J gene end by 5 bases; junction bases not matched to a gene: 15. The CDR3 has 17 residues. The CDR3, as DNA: TGTGCCAGCGGATACCCCCCTACCGGGACTAGCGGAGATACGCAGTATTTT. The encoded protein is CASGYPPTGTSGDTQYF.

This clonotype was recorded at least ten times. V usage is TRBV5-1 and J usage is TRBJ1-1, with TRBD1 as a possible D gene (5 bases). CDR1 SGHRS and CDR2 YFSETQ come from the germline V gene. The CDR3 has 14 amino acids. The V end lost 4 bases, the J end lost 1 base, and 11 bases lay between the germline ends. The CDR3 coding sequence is TGCGCCAGCAGCATCGTGGGGGAGAACACTGAAGCTTTCTTT. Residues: CASSIVGENTEAFF.

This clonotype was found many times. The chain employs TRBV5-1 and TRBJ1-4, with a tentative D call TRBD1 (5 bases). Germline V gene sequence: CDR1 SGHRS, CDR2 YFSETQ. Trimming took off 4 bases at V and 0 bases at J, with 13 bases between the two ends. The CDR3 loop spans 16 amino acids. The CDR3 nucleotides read TGCGCCAGCAGCCGGGACCTGGAAGCAACTAATGAAAAACTGTTTTTT. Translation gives CASSRDLEATNEKLFF.

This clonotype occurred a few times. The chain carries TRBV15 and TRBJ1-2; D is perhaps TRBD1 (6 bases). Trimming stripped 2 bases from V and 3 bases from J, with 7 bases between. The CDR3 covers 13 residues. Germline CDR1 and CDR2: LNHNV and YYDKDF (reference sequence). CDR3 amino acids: CATSRQGYYGYTF. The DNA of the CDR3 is TGTGCCACCAGCAGACAGGGGTACTATGGCTACACCTTC.

CDR3 protein: CSGTDRGGGDNEQFF. The DNA of the CDR3 is TGCAGCGGAACGGACAGGGGGGGGGGAGACAATGAGCAGTTCTTC. V gene TRBV29-1 combines with J gene TRBJ2-1; 10 bases map to TRBD1. Germline V gives CDR1 SQVTM, CDR2 ANQGSEA. Trimming took 7 bases from V and 5 from J; bases not matched to a gene: 11. This CDR3 has 15 residues.

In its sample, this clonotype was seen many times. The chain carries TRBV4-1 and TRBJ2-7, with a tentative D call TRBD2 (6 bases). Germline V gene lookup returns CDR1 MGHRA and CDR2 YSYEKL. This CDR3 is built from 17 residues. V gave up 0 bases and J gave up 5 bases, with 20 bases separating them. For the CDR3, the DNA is TGCGCCAGCAGCCAAGATAACTCGGGAGCCCAGGACGACGAGCAGTACTTC. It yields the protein CASSQDNSGAQDDEQYF.

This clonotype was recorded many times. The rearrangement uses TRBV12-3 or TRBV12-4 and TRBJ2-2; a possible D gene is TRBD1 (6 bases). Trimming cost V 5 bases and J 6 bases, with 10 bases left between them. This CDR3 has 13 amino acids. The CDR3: CASSPQGSGELFF. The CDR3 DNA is TGTGCCAGCAGTCCACAGGGTTCCGGGGAGCTGTTTTTT.

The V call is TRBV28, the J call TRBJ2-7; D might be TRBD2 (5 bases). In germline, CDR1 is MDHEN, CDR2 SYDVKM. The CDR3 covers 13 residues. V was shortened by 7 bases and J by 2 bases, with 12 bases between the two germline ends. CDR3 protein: CASTNGGAYEQYF. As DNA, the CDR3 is TGTGCCAGCACTAACGGAGGAGCCTACGAGCAGTACTTC.

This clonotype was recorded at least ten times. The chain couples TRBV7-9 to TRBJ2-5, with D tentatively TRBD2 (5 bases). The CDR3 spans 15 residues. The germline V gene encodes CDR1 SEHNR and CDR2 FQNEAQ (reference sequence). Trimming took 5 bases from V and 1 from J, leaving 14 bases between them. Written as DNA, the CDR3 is TGTGCCAGCAGCCCGGAGGTGGGGAGCCAAGAGACCCAGTACTTC. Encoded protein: CASSPEVGSQETQYF.

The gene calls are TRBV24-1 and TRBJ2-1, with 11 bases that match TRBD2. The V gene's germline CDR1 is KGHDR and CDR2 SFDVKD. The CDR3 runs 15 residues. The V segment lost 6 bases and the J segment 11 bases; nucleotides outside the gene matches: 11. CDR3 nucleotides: TGTGCCACCAGTAACGGGACTAGCGGCTCTGACAAGCAGTTCTTC. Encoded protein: CATSNGTSGSDKQFF.

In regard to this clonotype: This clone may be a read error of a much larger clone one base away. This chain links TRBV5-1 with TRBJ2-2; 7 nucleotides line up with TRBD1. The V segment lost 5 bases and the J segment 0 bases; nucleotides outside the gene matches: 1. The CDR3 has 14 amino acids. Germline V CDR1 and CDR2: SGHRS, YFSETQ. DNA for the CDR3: TGCGCCAGCAGACAGGGGTCGAACACCGGGGAGCTGTTTTTT. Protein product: CASRQGSNTGELFF.

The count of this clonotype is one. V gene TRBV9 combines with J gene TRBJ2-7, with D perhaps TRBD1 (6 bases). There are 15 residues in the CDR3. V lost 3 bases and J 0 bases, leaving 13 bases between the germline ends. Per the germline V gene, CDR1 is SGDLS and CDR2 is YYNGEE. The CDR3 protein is CASSEGHLSSYEQYF. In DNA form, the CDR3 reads TGTGCCAGCAGCGAGGGACACCTGAGCTCCTACGAGCAGTACTTC.

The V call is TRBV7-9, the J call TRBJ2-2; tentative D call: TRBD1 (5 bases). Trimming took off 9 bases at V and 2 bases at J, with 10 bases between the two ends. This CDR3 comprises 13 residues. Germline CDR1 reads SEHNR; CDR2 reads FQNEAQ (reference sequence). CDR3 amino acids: CASVRGNTGELFF. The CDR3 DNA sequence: TGTGCCAGTGTAAGGGGAAACACCGGGGAGCTGTTTTTT.

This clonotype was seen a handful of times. The CDR3 coding sequence is TGTGCCTGGAGTGGGACTAGCTCCGGGGGCGTGCAGTTCTTC. This encodes CAWSGTSSGGVQFF. The chain is built from TRBV30 and TRBJ2-1; 8 bases line up with TRBD2. The CDR3 runs 14 residues. After removal of 1 base from V and 12 bases from J, the junction contained 11 bases not matched to a gene. CDR1 is GTSNPN and CDR2 is SVGIG in the germline V gene (reference sequence). The entire variable domain, with the rest obtained from reference TRBV30 and TRBJ2-1, is as follows: SQTIHQWPATLVQPVGSPLSLECTVEGTSNPNLYWYRQAAGRGLQLLFYSVGIGQISSEVPQNLSASRPQDRQFILSSKKLLLSDSGFYLCAWSGTSSGGVQFFGPGTRLTVL.

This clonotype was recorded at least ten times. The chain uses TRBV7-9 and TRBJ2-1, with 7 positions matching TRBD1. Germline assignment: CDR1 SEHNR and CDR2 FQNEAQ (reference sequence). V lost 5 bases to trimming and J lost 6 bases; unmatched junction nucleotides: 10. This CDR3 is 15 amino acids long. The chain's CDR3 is CASSADRVWGNEQFF. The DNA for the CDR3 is TGTGCCAGCAGCGCAGACAGGGTTTGGGGCAATGAGCAGTTCTTC. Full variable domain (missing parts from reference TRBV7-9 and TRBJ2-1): DTGVSQNPRHKITKRGQNVTFRCDPISEHNRLYWYRQTLGQGPEFLTYFQNEAQLEKSRLLSDRFSAERPKGSFSTLEIQRTEQGDSAMYLCASSADRVWGNEQFFGPGTRLTVL.

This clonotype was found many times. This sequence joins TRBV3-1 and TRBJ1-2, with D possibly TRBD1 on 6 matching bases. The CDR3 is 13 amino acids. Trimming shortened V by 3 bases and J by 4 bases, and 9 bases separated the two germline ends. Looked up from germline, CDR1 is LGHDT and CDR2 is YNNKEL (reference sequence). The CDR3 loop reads CASSHPTGYGYTF. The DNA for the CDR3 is TGTGCCAGCAGCCACCCGACAGGCTATGGCTACACCTTC.

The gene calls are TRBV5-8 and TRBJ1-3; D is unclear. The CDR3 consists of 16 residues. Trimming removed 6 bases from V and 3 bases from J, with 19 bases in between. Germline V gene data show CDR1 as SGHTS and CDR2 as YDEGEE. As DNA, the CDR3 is TGTGCCAGCATCCACCTATCGGGCGCTGATGGAAACACCATATATTTT. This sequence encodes CASIHLSGADGNTIYF. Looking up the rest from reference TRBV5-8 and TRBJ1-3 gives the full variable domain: EAGVTQSPTHLIKTRGQQATLRCSPISGHTSVYWYQQALGLGLQFLLWYDEGEERNRGNFPPRFSGRQFPNYSSELNVNALELEDSALYLCASIHLSGADGNTIYFGEGSWLTVV.